This T cell receptor (beta chain) originates from a study of T cells in Graves' hyperthyroidism and ophthalmopathy. Background on the study: Peripheral blood was drawn at first diagnosis, prior to all treatment.

Patients counted as stable if ophthalmopathy did not develop within 18 months. Each diagnosis was grounded in clinical symptoms, serum thyroxine and TRAb, thyroid ultrasound, and orbital computed tomography. Comment on this clonotype: Its target is not known.

Study results and limitations: Ophthalmopathy prediction by the model preceded onset by a median roughly 6.3 months.

The V gene lost 3 bases and the J gene lost 0 bases, with 6 bases spanning the gap. Germline V gene lookup returns CDR1 SGHDN and CDR2 FVKESK. This CDR3 comprises 15 residues. Regions amplified from RNA transcripts were the TCR beta CDR3 regions. HTBI primers were the set used in a first-round RT-PCR of the TCR CDR3. TCRdb called the multiplex PCR reads again in MiXCR, with one record for every CDR3 protein. The table has some 740,000 distinct CDR3 sequences, around 15% seen once. Sequencing used blood. The TCR originated in a woman under 30 with Graves' hyperthyroidism. V and J are TRBV14 and TRBJ2-6, with no clear D. CDR3 loop: CASSQYRSGANVLTF. DNA for the CDR3: TGTGCCAGCAGCCAGTATCGCTCTGGGGCCAACGTCCTGACTTTC. Together with reference TRBV14 and TRBJ2-6, the CDR3 gives the full variable domain: EAGVTQFPSHSVIEKGQTVTLRCDPISGHDNLYWYRRVMGKEIKFLLHFVKESKQDESGMPNNRFLAERTGGTYSTLKVQPAELEDSGVYFCASSQYRSGANVLTFGAGSRLTVL.